What follows are 9 T cell receptor beta chains derived from one specimen sequenced in a study of technical replicates of blood from a handful of donors. Sequencing used immunoSEQ multiplex PCR; TCRdb keeps in-frame clones, though not all of them. The sample carries under 95,000 clones, roughly 94% recorded once. The sequencing input was T cells isolated from PBMCs. The receptors were gathered from a human donor in good health.

The chain links TRBV29-1 to TRBJ2-7, with 9 bases matching TRBD1. The germline V gene encodes CDR1 SQVTM and CDR2 ANQGSEA. The CDR3 length is 14 residues. V shed 6 bases and J 1 base; nucleotides not matched to a gene: 7. The CDR3 region is CSVNPGQGSYEQYF. The CDR3 DNA reads as TGCAGCGTGAATCCGGGACAGGGATCCTACGAGCAGTACTTC.

The chain is built from TRBV5-1 and TRBJ2-5; D is perhaps TRBD2 (6 bases). V was shortened by 3 bases and J by 2 bases, with 8 bases between the two germline ends. The CDR3 is 13 amino acids. Germline CDR1 is SGHRS and CDR2 is YFSETQ. The chain's CDR3 is CASSWDLQETQYF. As DNA, the CDR3 is TGCGCCAGCAGCTGGGACTTACAAGAGACCCAGTACTTC.

The chain employs TRBV2 and TRBJ1-1, with D possibly being TRBD1 (6 bases). The germline V gene has CDR1 SNHLY and CDR2 FYNNEI. Trimming removed 3 bases from V and 6 bases from J, with 14 bases in between. The CDR3 covers 14 residues. The chain's CDR3 is CASSEGGRGPEAFF. CDR3 nucleotides: TGTGCCAGCAGTGAGGGGGGGCGCGGGCCTGAAGCTTTCTTT.

The chain has TRBV10-1 and TRBJ1-4, with D perhaps matching TRBD1 (6 bases). Trimming removed 8 bases from V and 3 bases from J, with 19 bases in between. The CDR3 consists of 16 residues. Looked up from germline, CDR1 is WNHNN and CDR2 is SYGVQD (reference sequence). In DNA, the CDR3 is TGCGCCAGCGGACGGGGGGGGCTAGCTTCTAATGAAAAACTGTTTTTT. Translated: CASGRGGLASNEKLFF.

The chain joins TRBV10-3 to TRBJ2-4; D unresolved. The CDR3 has 12 amino acids. Germline V gene data show CDR1 as ENHRY and CDR2 as SYGVKD. The V end lost 7 bases, the J end lost 7 bases, and 11 bases lay between the germline ends. Here the CDR3 reads CAIMDEANIQYF. For the CDR3, the DNA is TGTGCCATCATGGATGAGGCGAACATTCAGTACTTC.

The chain couples TRBV9 to TRBJ2-5; D perhaps matches TRBD2 (6 bases). The V end lost 0 bases, the J end lost 5 bases, and 14 bases lay between the germline ends. CDR3 length: 15 amino acids. CDR1 and CDR2 from the germline V gene are SGDLS and YYNGEE. The CDR3 DNA reads TGTGCCAGCAGCGTAGGTGTGACTAGGTACGAGACCCAGTACTTC. Protein: CASSVGVTRYETQYF.

The rearrangement uses TRBV7-9 and TRBJ2-7; 7 nucleotides align to TRBD2. CDR1 SEHNR and CDR2 FQNEAQ come from the germline V gene (reference sequence). J lost 2 bases, V lost 8 bases, and 6 bases had no gene match. The CDR3 covers 13 residues. DNA for the CDR3: TGTGCCAGCGTGGCTAGCGGAACCTACGAGCAGTACTTC. Protein: CASVASGTYEQYF. Drawing the rest from reference TRBV7-9 and TRBJ2-7, the complete variable domain is DTGVSQNPRHKITKRGQNVTFRCDPISEHNRLYWYRQTLGQGPEFLTYFQNEAQLEKSRLLSDRFSAERPKGSFSTLEIQRTEQGDSAMYLCASVASGTYEQYFGPGTRLTVT.

This chain joins TRBV5-1 and TRBJ1-2, with 7 bases lining up with TRBD1. The ends lost 5 bases at V and 0 bases at J; junction bases unmatched: 22. CDR1 SGHRS and CDR2 YFSETQ come from the germline V gene. CDR3 size: 20 residues. The CDR3 here is CASSGTGTAYFTSANYGYTF. The DNA of the CDR3 is TGCGCCAGCAGTGGAACCGGGACAGCATATTTTACCTCAGCTAACTATGGCTACACCTTC.

The rearrangement joins TRBV19 to TRBJ1-1, with a weak D call TRBD1 (5 bases). CDR1 is LNHDA, CDR2 SQIVND, per germline (reference sequence). V lost 6 bases and J 0 bases, leaving 11 bases between the germline ends. This CDR3 has 14 amino acids. CDR3 residues: CASRPQGMNTEAFF. In nucleotides, the CDR3 is TGTGCCAGTAGACCCCAGGGTATGAACACTGAAGCTTTCTTT.